This T cell receptor beta chain was identified during a study of human T cells and chemical hapten exposure. Notes on the study in general: TCRs above 1 in 1000 frequency did not change with DPC sensitization.

Time point in this sample: patch test 1, 2 weeks after DPC sensitization. Treatment meaning: therapeutic diphenylcyclopropenone sensitization with weekly scalp DPC. At patch-test visits, sampling came before the patch test. Non-pregnant alopecia patients aged 18 to 70, suitable for DPC therapy. Someone pulled total RNA out of unfractionated whole blood. TCRdb processed the RACE reads anew with MiXCR; each CDR3 protein has one entry. The sample has about 120,000 distinct CDR3 sequences, roughly an eighth seen once. In this sample, this clonotype turned up a few times. Its specificity is unknown. The germline gives CDR1 SGHKS, CDR2 YYEKEE (reference sequence). CDR3 length equals 16 residues. The ends were cut back, 5 bases at V and 0 bases at J, with 15 bases in the middle.

This sequence was found in a man between 18 and 29 years old with alopecia areata. Some clones in this sample may be carry-over from other donors' samples. The chain uses TRBV5-5 and TRBJ1-3; TRBD1 might be the D (5 bases). The source material was whole blood, sampled in connection with sensitization to the hapten diphenylcyclopropenone (DPC). CDR3 DNA sequence: TGTGCCAGCAGAAAACCAGGGTTGAACTCTGGAAACACCATATATTTT. Its protein product is CASRKPGLNSGNTIYF.